These 21 T cell receptor beta chains came from one sample sequenced in a study of OX40 agonist ivuxolimab in advanced cancers. Method: immunoSEQ multiplex PCR; TCRdb's copy keeps in-frame clones and lacks some. This table holds 50,000 to 55,000 clones, around nine tenths found once. The sequences come from CD4+ or CD8+ T cells sorted from blood, collected in a trial of the OX40 agonist ivuxolimab. The receptors here all came from an adult with an advanced solid tumor such as melanoma, head and neck, liver or kidney cancer.

The chain combines TRBV15 with TRBJ1-4; TRBD1 is a possible D gene (6 bases). CDR1 LNHNV and CDR2 YYDKDF come from the germline V gene (reference sequence). The length of the CDR3 is 13 residues. V was pared by 1 base and J by 8 bases, with 8 bases between. Here the CDR3 DNA reads TGTGCCACCAGCAGAGGGGGGCTCGAAAAACTGTTTTTT. Its protein is CATSRGGLEKLFF.

This chain connects TRBV5-1 to TRBJ2-3; D possibly matches TRBD1 or TRBD2 (7 bases each). Trimming shortened V by 4 bases and J by 5 bases, and 14 bases separated the two germline ends. The CDR3 is made up of 14 amino acids. Germline CDR1 is SGHRS and CDR2 is YFSETQ. CDR3: CASSRGGQRDTQYF. The CDR3 coding sequence is TGCGCCAGCAGCAGGGGGGGACAGAGAGATACGCAGTATTTT.

In this sample, this clone turned up once. The chain carries TRBV6-5 and TRBJ2-7, with D possibly TRBD2 on 6 matching bases. The V and J ends lost 4 bases and 3 bases respectively, with 13 bases between them. CDR1 MNHEY and CDR2 SVGAGI come from the germline V gene. The CDR3 is 14 residues long. The DNA for the CDR3 is TGTGCCAGCAGTTCCCAGGGTAGCGGCTACGAGCAGTACTTC. Residues: CASSSQGSGYEQYF.

The V call is TRBV5-1, the J call TRBJ1-6, with 7 bases aligning to TRBD1. CDR1 and CDR2 from the germline V gene are SGHRS and YFSETQ. The CDR3 is 15 amino acids. V was pared by 0 bases and J by 9 bases, with 6 bases of the junction left unmatched. The CDR3 bases are TGCGCCAGCAGCTTGGCCGGGACAGAGCGTTCACCCCTCCACTTT. Translating it yields CASSLAGTERSPLHF.

The chain joins TRBV7-2 to TRBJ2-5, with D tentatively TRBD1 (6 bases). V lost 5 bases and J 4 bases, leaving 17 bases between the germline ends. CDR3 length equals 15 residues. The germline CDR1 and CDR2 sequences are SGHTA and FQGNSA. CDR3 sequence: CASSEIGGVGETQYF. DNA for the CDR3: TGTGCCAGCAGCGAAATAGGGGGAGTTGGAGAGACCCAGTACTTC.

The genes are TRBV20-1 and TRBJ2-7; D is uncertain. CDR1 DFQATT and CDR2 SNEGSKA come from the germline V gene (reference sequence). The CDR3 has 10 amino acids. V lost 3 bases, J lost 4 bases, and 4 bases lay in between. The CDR3 here is CSASEYEQYF. The CDR3 bases are TGCAGTGCTAGTGAATACGAGCAGTACTTC.

V gene TRBV12-5 combines with J gene TRBJ2-3; 7 bases are shared with TRBD2. With 5 bases clipped from V and 2 bases from J, the junction kept 7 bases outside the gene matches. The CDR3 consists of 15 residues. Germline V gene data show CDR1 as LGHNT and CDR2 as FRNRAP. CDR3: CASGRLAAPTDTQYF. CDR3 sequence (DNA): TGTGCTAGTGGTCGACTAGCAGCCCCCACAGATACGCAGTATTTT. Full variable domain (outside the CDR3, taken from reference TRBV12-5 and TRBJ2-3): DARVTQTPRHKVTEMGQEVTMRCQPILGHNTVFWYRQTMMQGLELLAYFRNRAPLDDSGMPKDRFSAEMPDATLATLKIQPSEPRDSAVYFCASGRLAAPTDTQYFGPGTRLTVL.

The V and J genes are TRBV27 and TRBJ2-7; the D gene is possibly TRBD1 (7 bases). This CDR3 contains 13 residues. The V and J ends lost 4 bases and 3 bases respectively, with 10 bases between them. CDR1 is MNHEY and CDR2 is SMNVEV in the germline V gene (reference sequence). The CDR3 region is CASSSGGFYEQYF. As DNA, the CDR3 is TGTGCCAGCAGTTCAGGGGGGTTCTACGAGCAGTACTTC.

This chain links TRBV5-6 with TRBJ1-1, with TRBD1 as a possible D gene (6 bases). The CDR3 contains 14 residues. With 4 bases removed from V and 1 base from J, the gap between germline ends came to 11 bases. The germline CDR1 and CDR2 sequences are SGHDT and YYEEEE. DNA of the CDR3: TGTGCCAGCAGCGTACAGGGTCGGAACACTGAAGCTTTCTTT. This codes for CASSVQGRNTEAFF.

The rearrangement joins TRBV6-1 to TRBJ1-1; no reliable D call. The CDR3 totals 13 residues. Trimming cost V 0 bases and J 8 bases, with 10 bases left between them. Germline lookup yields CDR1 MNHNS and CDR2 SASEGT. CDR3 residues: CASSEARNREAFF. The CDR3 DNA sequence: TGTGCCAGCAGTGAAGCTAGGAACAGAGAAGCTTTCTTT.

The chain uses TRBV18 and TRBJ2-7, with 7 bases aligning to TRBD1. This CDR3 region has 16 residues. CDR1 is KGHSH, CDR2 LQKENI, per germline. V gave up 0 bases and J gave up 7 bases; unmatched junction bases: 12. For the CDR3, the DNA is TGTGCCAGCTCACCACCGGGGGCAGGGGGAAGTGGGGAGCAGTACTTC. It translates to CASSPPGAGGSGEQYF.

The chain has TRBV6-1 and TRBJ2-6; D is undetermined. CDR1 and CDR2 (germline): MNHNS, SASEGT. Trimming cost V 3 bases and J 0 bases, with 12 bases left between them. The CDR3 totals 17 residues. The CDR3 is CASSDMGYRSGANVLTF. CDR3 nucleotides: TGTGCCAGCAGTGATATGGGATACCGCTCTGGGGCCAACGTCCTGACTTTC.

The V gene is TRBV10-3, the J gene TRBJ2-3; TRBD2 aligns across 14 bases. Looked up from germline, CDR1 is ENHRY and CDR2 is SYGVKD. The trim removed 10 bases at V and 4 bases at J, leaving 10 bases unmatched. The CDR3 contains 16 residues. The CDR3 sequence is CATSPGLAGESDTQYF. The CDR3, as DNA: TGTGCCACGTCACCGGGACTAGCGGGAGAGTCAGATACGCAGTATTTT.

The V and J genes are TRBV5-1 and TRBJ1-2; TRBD1 matches 9 bases. The CDR3 is made up of 18 amino acids. V lost 1 base and J lost 6; bases outside the gene matches: 16. Germline CDR1 reads SGHRS; CDR2 reads YFSETQ. The chain's CDR3 is CASSLFDPGQGGKNGYTF. The CDR3 region has the DNA TGCGCCAGCAGCTTGTTTGACCCGGGACAGGGTGGGAAAAATGGCTACACCTTC.

By its share, this clone is medium-sized. The chain uses TRBV7-9 and TRBJ1-4, with a tentative D call TRBD1 (6 bases). From germline, CDR1 is SEHNR and CDR2 FQNEAQ (reference sequence). Deletions cut 5 bases from V and 8 bases from J, with 15 bases between. This CDR3 has 14 amino acids. The DNA for the CDR3 is TGTGCCAGCAGCCGGGGGGGCTCCGCGGAAAAACTGTTTTTT. This gives the protein CASSRGGSAEKLFF. The full variable domain, its missing parts supplied by reference TRBV7-9 and TRBJ1-4, is DTGVSQNPRHKITKRGQNVTFRCDPISEHNRLYWYRQTLGQGPEFLTYFQNEAQLEKSRLLSDRFSAERPKGSFSTLEIQRTEQGDSAMYLCASSRGGSAEKLFFGSGTQLSVL.

This chain uses TRBV6-6 with TRBJ1-4; TRBD1 agrees at 10 bases. Germline lookup yields CDR1 MNHNY and CDR2 SVGAGI (reference sequence). CDR3 length: 12 residues. V trimming: 11 bases; J trimming: 7 bases; junction bases outside the gene matches: 4. CDR3 sequence: CASGQGSEKLFF. The CDR3 DNA reads as TGTGCCTCGGGACAGGGGTCTGAAAAACTGTTTTTT.

V and J are TRBV2 and TRBJ2-1; 7 nucleotides line up with TRBD1. CDR1 and CDR2 from the germline V gene are SNHLY and FYNNEI. Germline trimming cut 10 bases from V and 7 bases from J; bases unmatched to any gene: 13. The CDR3 has 14 residues. The CDR3 is CAIKPRDSPNEQFF. In nucleotides, the CDR3 is TGTGCCATCAAGCCTCGGGACAGTCCTAATGAGCAGTTCTTC.

To note about this clone: The junction does not match germline at one end; this may be a read error. This rearrangement joins TRBV30 to TRBJ2-7; D remains ambiguous. Per germline, CDR1 GTSNPN and CDR2 SVGIG (reference sequence). The CDR3 has 12 residues. The CDR3 coding sequence is TGTGCCTGGAGTGTACTTCCCTCGAAAAGAGACTTC. Its translation is CAWSVLPSKRDF.

Note on this clone: A read error may produce the germline difference seen at one junction end. This sequence joins TRBV6-1 and TRBJ2-5; TRBD1 matches at 10 bases. Looked up from germline, CDR1 is MNHNS and CDR2 is SASEGT. The CDR3 is made up of 15 amino acids. As DNA, the CDR3 is TGTGCCAGCAGTAAAGCCGGGACAGGGGAAGAGACCCAGTACTTC. Encoded protein: CASSKAGTGEETQYF.

The chain uses TRBV10-3 and TRBJ1-2, with D possibly TRBD1 on 6 matching bases. The V gene's germline CDR1 is ENHRY and CDR2 SYGVKD. V was trimmed by 6 bases and J by 0 bases, leaving 11 bases between them. CDR3 size: 14 residues. The CDR3 sequence: CAIRGGTANYGYTF. The CDR3 bases are TGTGCCATCAGGGGGGGCACAGCTAACTATGGCTACACCTTC.

This rearrangement joins TRBV19 to TRBJ2-3, with 12 bases identical to TRBD2. CDR3 size: 15 residues. Germline V lookup: CDR1 LNHDA, CDR2 SQIVND (reference sequence). After removal of 5 bases from V and 4 bases from J, the junction contained 4 bases not matched to a gene. The CDR3 DNA reads TGTGCCAGTAGTTTACTAGCGGGAGGACCAGATACGCAGTATTTT. It is translated as CASSLLAGGPDTQYF.